The text below deals with one T cell receptor (beta chain). TCRdb's table, derived via immunoSEQ multiplex PCR, lists solely in-frame clones and lacks some. Counted here are over 85,000 clones, roughly 82% occurring once; the ten biggest clones make up just under 25%. This record belongs to a study of blood T cell repertoires in COVID-19. The V gene lost 4 bases and the J gene lost 4 bases, with 16 bases spanning the gap. The CDR3 covers 15 residues. Germline values: CDR1 MGHRA, CDR2 YSYEKL. The genes are TRBV4-1 and TRBJ1-2; no clear D. Material: peripheral blood. The TCR comes from a man aged 55 to 70 with acute or convalescent COVID-19. In DNA, the CDR3 is TGCGCCAGCAGCCTCCGACTCGGTCTAGGCTATGGCTACACCTTC. Translating gives CASSLRLGLGYGYTF.